This T cell receptor beta chain was retrieved from a study of blood T cell repertoires in COVID-19 (dated by TCRdb to the early 2020s). With respect to the entire study: Collaborator samples came from the United States, Italy and Spain and covered acute and convalescent phases of COVID-19. Sample metadata almost always included a de-identified subject ID, COVID-19 status, age in years and sex. The repertoires were made available in a free public database intended to serve as a resource for research on the immune response to SARS-CoV-2. Samples were obtained from the ongoing ImmuneRACE study (first 160 participants) and from about 1,300 subjects provided by 6 global collaborators. Where HLA class I and class II types were available, the types were taken from metadata supplied by the sample provider, not from assay-based typing. Subjects who had been exposed to COVID-19, were actively infected with it, or had recovered from it provided the deeply sampled blood TCRbeta repertoires that made up the dataset. The prospective study material was composed of cDNA or gDNA derived from T cells, B-cell-depleted T cells, or PBMCs.

One collaborating source in Seattle enrolled patients during active infection and followed them longitudinally through the course of disease. Each collaborating institution followed its own protocols to collect whole blood in K2EDTA tubes. For TCRbeta analysis, collaborators shipped samples in one of three forms: frozen whole blood, isolated PBMCs, or DNA extracted from either of those sample types. Overall study results and their limits: The quantity of clinical and demographic metadata differed by source and by participant and was supplied without curation.

TCRbeta CDR3 regions were amplified from genomic DNA by means of the immunoSEQ Assay, a bias-controlled multiplex PCR. Regarding the original processing steps: Within the assay, amplification of reference gene primers was used to estimate how many nucleated cells each sample contained. To quantify the absolute abundance of each unique TCRbeta CDR3 rearrangement, sequence reads were collapsed and filtered. Productive Simpson clonality was computed per sample as the square root of Simpson's diversity index over productive rearrangements. Held by TCRdb, this immuneACCESS table contains in-frame sequences only and omits some clones. Under half of the omission traces to an unresolved V gene where checked; the cause of the rest is unknown. V, J and clone size reflect that table, while D and trimming were determined from the DNA. The table for this sample lists some 180,000 clones; 70% to 90% of them were counted only once. In total, the top ten clones hold around 8.9% of the sample.

For CDR1 and CDR2, the germline V gene lists MRHNA and SNTAGT. The CDR3, from cysteine to phenylalanine, totals 14 residues. The DNA shown is the 42-base CDR3, in frame from base 1. V is clipped by 4 bases and J by 4 bases, and the sequence between their germline boundaries is 13 bases long. Remarks on this clone: Its recognized antigen is unknown. Qualities for individual bases were not recorded, and no much larger clone is one base off.

The source is a woman older than 75 with COVID-19, enrolled during active disease. The material sequenced was peripheral blood. The sequence links TRBV6-4 to TRBJ2-5; TRBD2 might be the D gene, on 6 matching bases. The CDR3 protein is CASSATGESETQYF. The DNA sequence is as follows: TGTGCCAGCAGTGCGACGGGGGAATCAGAGACCCAGTACTTC.